The 6 T cell receptor beta chains in this list originate from one sample, sequenced in a study of a mutant IDH1 vaccine in newly diagnosed glioma. Time point described: week 47, end of study. The content of each vaccine dose was 300 ug of mutant IDH1 20-mer peptide, and topical imiquimod accompanied it. Here immunoSEQ multiplex PCR was the method, and the copy in TCRdb shows in-frame clones only, minus some. Of over 45,000 clones detected, roughly 75% appear once; the ten largest clones hold 5% to 6.5%. These TCRs are of unknown antigen specificity. Sequencing used PBMCs, obtained from a glioma patient whose treatment included an IDH1 peptide vaccine. The source of these receptors is a middle-aged man with glioma.

V usage is TRBV29-1 and J usage is TRBJ2-1, with 12 positions matching TRBD1. CDR1 is SQVTM and CDR2 is ANQGSEA in the germline V gene. V lost 6 bases to trimming and J lost 10 bases; unmatched junction nucleotides: 10. The CDR3 has 14 residues. The CDR3 loop reads CSVERDRGRGEQFF. CDR3 sequence (DNA): TGCAGCGTCGAACGGGACAGGGGGCGAGGGGAGCAGTTCTTC.

This clone turned up a few times. This chain joins TRBV6-1 and TRBJ1-2; 9 positions agree with TRBD1. Trimming took 0 bases from V and 5 from J; bases not matched to a gene: 4. CDR3 length: 15 residues. CDR1 is MNHNS, CDR2 SASEGT, per germline. Written as DNA, the CDR3 is TGTGCCAGCAGTGAAGCAGGGACAGGGCAGTATGGCTACACCTTC. Its translation: CASSEAGTGQYGYTF.

This chain uses TRBV2 with TRBJ1-5; TRBD1 matches at 7 bases. The V gene's germline CDR1 is SNHLY and CDR2 FYNNEI. V shed 4 bases, J shed 2 bases, and the junction held 5 bases outside the gene matches. The CDR3 extends over 15 amino acids. In DNA form, the CDR3 reads TGTGCCAGCAGTGCCCTAACAGGGGGCAATCAGCCCCAGCATTTT. Amino acid sequence: CASSALTGGNQPQHF.

CDR3 protein: CASSSRGDEQFF. The CDR3 DNA reads as TGTGCCAGCAGTTCTAGGGGTGATGAGCAGTTCTTC. The chain combines TRBV6-5 with TRBJ2-1, with D perhaps matching TRBD1 (5 bases). V lost 4 bases and J 8 bases, leaving 9 bases between the germline ends. The germline gives CDR1 MNHEY, CDR2 SVGAGI. The CDR3 has 12 amino acids.

In its sample, this clone was seen once. J is TRBJ2-3 and V is TRBV29-1, with D perhaps assigned TRBD1 or TRBD2 (6 bases each). The V gene's germline CDR1 is SQVTM and CDR2 ANQGSEA. Trimming left V 7 bases short and J 1 base short, with 15 bases between. The CDR3 runs to 14 residues. The CDR3 region is CSATQGTGTDTQYF. The CDR3 region has the DNA TGCAGCGCGACTCAGGGGACTGGCACAGATACGCAGTATTTT.

Of note for this clone: At the DNA level, this CDR3 is encoded by other sequences in the same sample as well. The chain links TRBV20-1 to TRBJ2-7, with a tentative D call TRBD2 (6 bases). The V gene lost 6 bases and the J gene lost 4 bases, with 10 bases spanning the gap. This CDR3 spans 11 amino acids. Germline CDR1 reads DFQATT; CDR2 reads SNEGSKA (reference sequence). CDR3 amino acids: CSARDSYEQYF. For the CDR3, the DNA is TGCAGTGCCAGGGACTCGTACGAGCAGTACTTC.